The 7 T cell receptor beta chains below come from one sample, sequenced in a study of blood T cell repertoires in COVID-19. Produced via immunoSEQ multiplex PCR; TCRdb's table is partial and in-frame only. The sample includes approximately 90,000 clones, about 87% seen only once; the top ten take 17%. Sequencing used peripheral blood. Receptors were obtained from a human donor in a cohort sampled during active COVID-19.

CDR3 in DNA: TGTGCCACCCTAAGGACAGATTCTGGAAACACCATATATTTT. It is translated as CATLRTDSGNTIYF. The chain links TRBV7-2 to TRBJ1-3; D may be TRBD1 (6 bases). V dropped 10 bases and J dropped 1 base, with 14 bases sitting between them. Germline V CDR1 and CDR2: SGHTA, FQGNSA. The CDR3 length is 14 residues.

This clone was seen a handful of times. CDR3 nucleotide sequence: TGTGCCAGCCAGGAACAGGGGGCAACTAATGAAAAACTGTTTTTT. Translation gives CASQEQGATNEKLFF. The chain has TRBV27 and TRBJ1-4; 8 bases map to TRBD1. The CDR3 covers 15 residues. Germline V gene sequence: CDR1 MNHEY, CDR2 SMNVEV (reference sequence). V shed 8 bases and J 0 bases; nucleotides not matched to a gene: 5.

The rearrangement uses TRBV6-5 and TRBJ1-5; D unclear. The CDR3 totals 16 residues. V was shortened by 0 bases and J by 3 bases, with 12 bases between the two germline ends. Germline V gene data show CDR1 as MNHEY and CDR2 as SVGAGI. CDR3 sequence reads: CASSYSIVWPNQPQHF. The CDR3 DNA reads as TGTGCCAGCAGTTACTCGATTGTGTGGCCCAATCAGCCCCAGCATTTT.

This chain's CDR3 is CASSPRGQTHDEQFF. CDR3 sequence (DNA): TGCGCCAGCAGCCCCCGGGGACAAACGCACGATGAGCAGTTCTTC. V and J are TRBV4-1 and TRBJ2-1; TRBD1 might be the D (6 bases). Germline values: CDR1 MGHRA, CDR2 YSYEKL. The CDR3 length is 15 residues. Trimming took off 4 bases at V and 8 bases at J, with 18 bases between the two ends.

This clone was detected a few times. The rearrangement links TRBV13 to TRBJ2-1; 8 positions match TRBD1. The junction had 6 bases not matched to a gene; V was cut back by 10 bases and J by 4 bases. The CDR3 length is 13 residues. The germline V gene encodes CDR1 PRHDT and CDR2 FYEKMQ (reference sequence). CDR3: CATGTGYYNEQFF. The CDR3, as DNA: TGTGCCACCGGGACAGGTTATTACAATGAGCAGTTCTTC. Using reference TRBV13 and TRBJ2-1 for the parts outside the CDR3, the full variable domain is AAGVIQSPRHLIKEKRETATLKCYPIPRHDTVYWYQQGPGQDPQFLISFYEKMQSDKGSIPDRFSAQQFSDYHSELNMSSLELGDSALYFCATGTGYYNEQFFGPGTRLTVL.

This clone was detected once. The chain uses TRBV6-5 and TRBJ2-3; TRBD2 aligns across 7 bases. This CDR3 spans 15 amino acids. Trimming removed 7 bases from V and 1 base from J; junction bases left unmatched: 8. Per the germline V gene, CDR1 is MNHEY and CDR2 is SVGAGI. The CDR3 DNA is TGTGCCAGCACCCCGAGGGCGGGGGGCACAGATACGCAGTATTTT. Protein product: CASTPRAGGTDTQYF.

The chain is built from TRBV5-4 and TRBJ2-1, with D maybe TRBD1 (5 bases). The V end was cut by 4 bases, the J end by 3 bases, with 14 bases between. Germline V lookup: CDR1 SGHNT, CDR2 YYREEE (reference sequence). This CDR3 is 15 amino acids long. The CDR3 protein is CASSLDSNLYNEQFF. CDR3 DNA sequence: TGTGCCAGCAGCCTCGACAGCAACCTCTACAATGAGCAGTTCTTC.